This passage covers 20 T cell receptor beta chains from one sample sequenced in a study of CD8+ T cells in alopecia areata. Extracted RNA was reverse transcribed into cDNA, the sequencing template. Sequencing was performed with immunoSEQ multiplex PCR; in TCRdb, only in-frame clones are kept and a portion is missing. The sample has 150,000 to 200,000 clones, 55% to 75% seen once; the top ten hold 4.5% to 6%. Treatment reported: oral pan-JAK inhibitor, 5-10 mg twice daily. Sequencing used CD4+ T cells sorted from blood, obtained at week 24, from a patient treated with tofacitinib. Every receptor here comes from a human donor with alopecia areata.

This clone has just a few counts. The genes are TRBV5-6 and TRBJ1-5; no reliable D call. From germline, CDR1 is SGHDT and CDR2 YYEEEE. This CDR3 spans 15 amino acids. Trimming shortened V by 0 bases and J by 3 bases, and 10 bases separated the two germline ends. In nucleotides, the CDR3 is TGTGCCAGCAGCTTGGCCCGAGGCATCAATCAGCCCCAGCATTTT. Translated: CASSLARGINQPQHF.

This clone has just a few counts. The chain joins TRBV28 to TRBJ2-1, with D unclear. Looked up from germline, CDR1 is MDHEN and CDR2 is SYDVKM. This CDR3 has 13 amino acids. V lost 5 bases to trimming and J lost 1 base, with 6 bases between them. The CDR3 region is CASSDRSYNEQFF. Here the CDR3 DNA reads TGTGCCAGCAGTGATAGGTCCTACAATGAGCAGTTCTTC.

The rearrangement links TRBV2 to TRBJ1-2; no clear D. CDR1 is SNHLY, CDR2 FYNNEI, per germline. The CDR3 runs to 12 residues. Trimming took off 6 bases at V and 7 bases at J, with 12 bases between the two ends. The CDR3 sequence is CASSVEKVGYTF. CDR3 coding DNA: TGTGCCAGCAGCGTGGAGAAGGTTGGCTACACCTTC.

The chain is built from TRBV5-1 and TRBJ2-5; a possible D gene is TRBD2 (5 bases). The germline V gene encodes CDR1 SGHRS and CDR2 YFSETQ. CDR3 length: 13 amino acids. V lost 3 bases to trimming and J lost 5 bases, with 11 bases between them. Here the CDR3 reads CASSSPTGETQYF. The CDR3 DNA reads TGCGCCAGCAGCTCACCCACGGGGGAGACCCAGTACTTC.

DNA for the CDR3: TGTGCCAGCAGTTACTCCGCCAGGGCGAACACTGAAGCTTTCTTT. Translated: CASSYSARANTEAFF. The J gene is TRBJ1-1, the V gene TRBV6-5; D may be TRBD1 (5 bases). V lost 0 bases and J 1 base, leaving 9 bases between the germline ends. The CDR3 covers 15 residues. Per the germline V gene, CDR1 is MNHEY and CDR2 is SVGAGI.

The chain joins TRBV5-1 to TRBJ1-1; perhaps TRBD1 as D (5 bases). V lost 3 bases and J lost 1, with 10 bases in between. The CDR3 consists of 14 residues. CDR1 is SGHRS, CDR2 YFSETQ, per germline. The CDR3 reads CASSSGTENTEAFF. DNA of the CDR3: TGCGCCAGCAGCTCGGGGACGGAGAACACTGAAGCTTTCTTT.

The chain recombines TRBV5-4 with TRBJ2-6; D may match TRBD1 or TRBD2 (5 bases each). Trimming pared 0 bases from V and 11 bases from J, leaving 18 bases between. The CDR3 sequence is 16 residues long. Germline V gene data show CDR1 as SGHNT and CDR2 as YYREEE (reference sequence). CDR3 region: CASSLGVTSTGHVLTF. Written as DNA, the CDR3 is TGTGCCAGCAGCTTGGGGGTAACTAGTACGGGGCACGTCCTGACTTTC.

The J gene is TRBJ1-2, the V gene TRBV5-6; no definite D call. Germline CDR1 and CDR2: SGHDT and YYEEEE. This CDR3 region has 12 residues. Trimming pared 1 base from V and 7 bases from J, leaving 8 bases between. The CDR3: CASSLRDFGYTF. DNA for the CDR3: TGTGCCAGCAGCTTGCGGGATTTTGGCTACACCTTC.

The rearrangement joins TRBV4-1 to TRBJ2-4; D possibly uses TRBD1 or TRBD2 (5 bases each). V gave up 1 base and J gave up 0 bases, with 7 bases separating them. CDR1 is MGHRA, CDR2 YSYEKL, per germline. CDR3 length equals 15 residues. The CDR3, as DNA: TGCGCCAGCAGCCAAGCTGGGACAGCCAAAAACATTCAGTACTTC. Translating it yields CASSQAGTAKNIQYF.

In the case of this clone: At one of its ends the junction is not consistent with the germline gene, which may arise from a read error. The V gene is TRBV5-1, the J gene TRBJ1-1; a weak D match, TRBD1 (5 bases). Germline V gene data show CDR1 as SGHRS and CDR2 as YFSETQ. This CDR3 region has 15 residues. CDR3 coding DNA: TGCGCCAGCAGCTTGTCCGTGGTAGGGGTCACTCAAGCTTTCTTT. This gives the protein CASSLSVVGVTQAFF.

The chain joins TRBV30 to TRBJ1-1; 10 positions agree with TRBD1. Germline V gives CDR1 GTSNPN, CDR2 SVGIG (reference sequence). V shed 5 bases and J 6 bases; nucleotides not matched to a gene: 6. The CDR3 extends over 13 amino acids. This CDR3 reads CAWGDRGPAEAFF. CDR3 nucleotides: TGTGCCTGGGGCGACAGGGGGCCCGCTGAAGCTTTCTTT.

This clone was seen just once. The chain is built from TRBV4-2 and TRBJ2-2, with no clear D. The CDR3 is 14 residues long. V was trimmed by 1 base and J by 3 bases, leaving 6 bases between them. Germline V gives CDR1 LGHNA, CDR2 YNFKEQ. The CDR3 spells CASSQVVHTGELFF. The CDR3 DNA reads TGTGCCAGCAGCCAAGTTGTCCACACCGGGGAGCTGTTTTTT.

This clone turned up a few times. V and J are TRBV7-2 and TRBJ2-7; 10 nucleotides agree with TRBD1. Trimming removed 4 bases from V and 4 bases from J; junction bases left unmatched: 7. This CDR3 region has 15 residues. Germline V lookup: CDR1 SGHTA, CDR2 FQGNSA. CDR3 nucleotide sequence: TGTGCCAGCAGCTCCCCCGGGACAGGGGCTTACGAGCAGTACTTC. Translation gives CASSSPGTGAYEQYF.

As for this clone: Mismatch with germline at one junction end may stem from a read error. The gene calls are TRBV12-5 and TRBJ1-1, with 7 bases identical to TRBD1. The CDR3 consists of 12 residues. CDR1 and CDR2 from the germline V gene are LGHNT and FRNRAP. The CDR3 DNA reads TGTGCTAGTGGTTCCACCGGGACAGTTGTGCAATTT. It yields the protein CASGSTGTVVQF.

This clone was seen only once. V gene TRBV5-1 combines with J gene TRBJ2-7, with 7 bases identical to TRBD2. V trimming: 0 bases; J trimming: 4 bases; junction bases outside the gene matches: 7. The CDR3 is made up of 15 amino acids. CDR1 and CDR2 from the germline V gene are SGHRS and YFSETQ. The CDR3 spells CASSLVAGEGYEQYF. The CDR3 DNA is TGCGCCAGCAGCTTGGTTGCGGGGGAGGGATACGAGCAGTACTTC.

The V call is TRBV27, the J call TRBJ2-7; 11 bases agree with TRBD2. Unmatched junction bases numbered 17, after V lost 8 bases and J lost 5 bases. The CDR3 consists of 17 residues. Germline CDR1 and CDR2: MNHEY and SMNVEV (reference sequence). The CDR3 sequence is CASRTGGSGRARDEQYF. The CDR3 DNA follows: TGTGCCAGCCGAACGGGGGGTAGCGGGAGGGCCAGGGACGAGCAGTACTTC.

V and J are TRBV7-3 and TRBJ2-5; weak D call: TRBD2 (6 bases). With 1 base removed from V and 7 bases from J, the gap between germline ends came to 10 bases. The CDR3 totals 13 residues. The germline V gene has CDR1 SGHTA and CDR2 FQGTGA. CDR3 DNA sequence: TGTGCCAGCAGCTTAAAACTAGCAACGACCCAGTACTTC. Translated, it gives CASSLKLATTQYF.

The rearrangement joins TRBV7-9 to TRBJ2-3; 13 bases map to TRBD2. J gave up 4 bases and V 6 bases, and 10 bases lay outside the gene matches. The CDR3 is made up of 17 amino acids. CDR1 is SEHNR, CDR2 FQNEAQ, per germline (reference sequence). CDR3 sequence reads: CASSSTGTSGTADTQYF. The CDR3 nucleotides are TGTGCCAGCAGTTCTACCGGGACTAGCGGGACCGCAGATACGCAGTATTTT.

This clone was seen more than once but under ten times. The rearrangement joins TRBV29-1 to TRBJ2-5; D possibly uses TRBD1 or TRBD2 (6 bases each). In germline, CDR1 is SQVTM, CDR2 ANQGSEA. The CDR3 consists of 12 residues. V was clipped by 6 bases and J by 4 bases, with 12 bases between them. DNA for the CDR3: TGCAGCGTCGAAAAGGGGGGAGAGACCCAGTACTTC. This gives the protein CSVEKGGETQYF.

The chain is built from TRBV4-1 and TRBJ2-3; TRBD1 matches 9 bases. This CDR3 contains 15 residues. Germline V lookup: CDR1 MGHRA, CDR2 YSYEKL. V was clipped by 4 bases and J by 6 bases; unmatched bases: 8. This chain's CDR3 is CASSPFRDRADTQYF. The CDR3 nucleotides are TGCGCCAGCAGCCCATTCCGGGACAGGGCTGATACGCAGTATTTT.